This entry lists 25 T cell receptor beta chains sequenced from one sample in a study of PD-1 blockade in mismatch repair-deficient tumors. Only in-frame clones appear in the TCRdb table, and some are missing; sequencing was by immunoSEQ multiplex PCR. The sample lists some 85,000 clones, roughly 80% occurring once. This specimen consisted of peripheral blood, obtained 44 weeks after starting pembrolizumab. All receptors come from an adult with mismatch repair-deficient cancer.

The rearrangement uses TRBV7-8 and TRBJ2-7, with D possibly being TRBD1 (6 bases). The CDR3 is 15 amino acids. Germline values: CDR1 SGHVS, CDR2 FQNEAQ. Trimming pared 5 bases from V and 4 bases from J, leaving 18 bases between. The chain's CDR3 is CASSPEGVLRYEQYF. In DNA, the CDR3 is TGTGCCAGCAGCCCCGAGGGGGTCCTTCGGTACGAGCAGTACTTC.

This chain links TRBV4-3 with TRBJ2-7; 7 bases agree with TRBD1. In germline, CDR1 is LGHNA, CDR2 YSLEER. The junction had 8 bases not matched to a gene; V was cut back by 3 bases and J by 6 bases. This CDR3 spans 14 amino acids. The CDR3 spells CASSQSPGQAEQYF. In DNA form, the CDR3 reads TGCGCCAGCAGCCAGTCCCCTGGACAGGCCGAGCAGTACTTC.

The chain is built from TRBV27 and TRBJ2-7; TRBD2 aligns across 7 bases. J gave up 6 bases and V 6 bases, and 11 bases lay outside the gene matches. The V gene's germline CDR1 is MNHEY and CDR2 SMNVEV (reference sequence). This CDR3 contains 14 residues. The CDR3 DNA sequence: TGTGCCAGCAGATTAGCGGGTTCGTCTTTCGAGCAGTACTTC. Translating gives CASRLAGSSFEQYF.

This clone is deemed medium-sized. This chain links TRBV4-3 with TRBJ1-1; 7 positions match TRBD1. Germline V gene sequence: CDR1 LGHNA, CDR2 YSLEER. The CDR3 spans 13 residues. V dropped 2 bases and J dropped 7; count of bases not matched to a gene: 4. The CDR3 coding sequence is TGCGCCAGCAGCCAACCCGGGACAGATGAAGCTTTCTTT. Translation gives CASSQPGTDEAFF.

The rearrangement uses TRBV27 and TRBJ2-7; D is perhaps TRBD1 or TRBD2 (5 bases each). The germline gives CDR1 MNHEY, CDR2 SMNVEV (reference sequence). This CDR3 is built from 14 residues. V lost 3 bases and J lost 1, with 10 bases in between. The CDR3, as DNA: TGTGCCAGCAGTTTTGGGACGGGTTCCTACGAGCAGTACTTC. Amino acid sequence: CASSFGTGSYEQYF.

This rearrangement joins TRBV27 to TRBJ1-1; 9 positions agree with TRBD1. CDR3 length: 14 amino acids. J gave up 5 bases and V 6 bases, and 7 bases lay outside the gene matches. Germline assignment: CDR1 MNHEY and CDR2 SMNVEV (reference sequence). CDR3 nucleotide sequence: TGTGCCAGCAGCATCGGGACAGGGACGACTGAAGCTTTCTTT. Translated: CASSIGTGTTEAFF.

The chain combines TRBV7-3 with TRBJ2-1; TRBD1 is a possible D gene (7 bases). V was cut by 3 bases and J by 7 bases, with 13 bases left in between. The CDR3 covers 14 residues. Germline values: CDR1 SGHTA, CDR2 FQGTGA. CDR3: CASSLEGANNEQFF. For the CDR3, the DNA is TGTGCCAGCAGCTTGGAGGGGGCCAATAATGAGCAGTTCTTC.

CDR3 DNA sequence: TGTGCCAGCAGCGGTCCTTCAGGGAAGCGAGCCTATGGCTACACCTTC. Protein product: CASSGPSGKRAYGYTF. The chain combines TRBV5-4 with TRBJ1-2; possibly TRBD1 for D (5 bases). V was clipped by 4 bases and J by 4 bases, with 20 bases between them. The CDR3 runs to 16 residues. Germline V lookup: CDR1 SGHNT, CDR2 YYREEE (reference sequence).

The chain has TRBV19 and TRBJ2-3; 7 bases are shared with TRBD2. The J segment lost 5 bases and the V segment lost 1 base, leaving 3 bases of the junction unmatched. Germline CDR1 reads LNHDA; CDR2 reads SQIVND (reference sequence). This CDR3 region has 14 residues. The chain's CDR3 is CASSIGGREDTQYF. The CDR3 DNA sequence: TGTGCCAGTAGTATAGGGGGGAGGGAAGATACGCAGTATTTT.

The chain recombines TRBV7-2 with TRBJ2-4; D gene uncertain. CDR3 size: 13 residues. Germline-derived CDR1 and CDR2 are SGHTA and FQGNSA. V was trimmed by 5 bases and J by 7 bases, leaving 12 bases between them. The CDR3 region is CASSPDPANIQYF. DNA for the CDR3: TGTGCCAGCAGCCCCGACCCCGCCAACATTCAGTACTTC.

This chain uses TRBV30 with TRBJ1-2, with D tentatively TRBD1 (5 bases). This CDR3 comprises 13 residues. Germline CDR1 is GTSNPN and CDR2 is SVGIG (reference sequence). Deletions cut 2 bases from V and 2 bases from J, with 9 bases between. The CDR3 bases are TGTGCCTGGAGTCGGTCAGGGAACTATGGCTACACCTTC. Its protein product is CAWSRSGNYGYTF.

On this clone itself: Additional DNA sequences in this sample encode the identical CDR3. This chain links TRBV11-3 with TRBJ2-2; D not certain. V shed 5 bases and J shed 4 bases, with 5 bases lying between them. CDR1 and CDR2 (germline): SGHNT, YENEEA. The CDR3 is made up of 12 amino acids. The CDR3 spells CASSLSTGELFF. CDR3 coding DNA: TGTGCCAGCAGCCTGAGCACCGGGGAGCTGTTTTTT. The full variable domain, rest sourced from reference TRBV11-3 and TRBJ2-2, is EAGVVQSPRYKIIEKKQPVAFWCNPISGHNTLYWYLQNLGQGPELLIRYENEEAVDDSQLPKDRFSAERLKGVDSTLKIQPAELGDSAVYLCASSLSTGELFFGEGSRLTVL.

The J gene is TRBJ2-7, the V gene TRBV14, with a weak D call TRBD1 (6 bases). CDR1 and CDR2 (germline): SGHDN, FVKESK. V was cut by 0 bases and J by 7 bases, with 22 bases left in between. There are 17 residues in the CDR3. CDR3 residues: CASSQDRPGAPRGEQYF. DNA for the CDR3: TGTGCCAGCAGCCAAGATCGTCCCGGGGCTCCAAGGGGGGAGCAGTACTTC.

The chain employs TRBV2 and TRBJ2-3, with 8 bases aligning to TRBD2. J lost 1 base, V lost 2 bases, and 14 bases had no gene match. Germline CDR1 reads SNHLY; CDR2 reads FYNNEI. This CDR3 comprises 19 residues. The CDR3: CASSEWPSGSLPGTDTQYF. The DNA for the CDR3 is TGTGCCAGCAGTGAATGGCCCAGCGGGAGTCTCCCTGGCACAGATACGCAGTATTTT.

This rearrangement joins TRBV15 to TRBJ1-2; unclear D gene. The CDR3 is 13 amino acids. Trimming stripped 1 base from V and 4 bases from J, with 7 bases between. The germline CDR1 and CDR2 sequences are LNHNV and YYDKDF (reference sequence). CDR3 coding DNA: TGTGCCACCAGCAGAGGCAGAATCTATGGCTACACCTTC. Translated, it gives CATSRGRIYGYTF.

The chain is built from TRBV28 and TRBJ2-1; D gene uncertain. The CDR3 is 16 amino acids. CDR1 is MDHEN and CDR2 is SYDVKM in the germline V gene. V lost 3 bases to trimming and J lost 9 bases, with 21 bases between them. CDR3 DNA: TGTGCCAGCAGTTTCGTTGCGGTCACCACGGGCGCTGAGCAGTTCTTC. Its protein is CASSFVAVTTGAEQFF.

V and J are TRBV5-6 and TRBJ1-1; a weak D match, TRBD1 (6 bases). The CDR3 consists of 15 residues. The V end lost 4 bases, the J end lost 4 bases, and 17 bases lay between the germline ends. Germline CDR1 SGHDT, CDR2 YYEEEE. This CDR3 is CASSTPGAWTTEAFF. In DNA, the CDR3 is TGTGCCAGCAGCACGCCAGGGGCGTGGACCACTGAAGCTTTCTTT. The full variable domain, rest sourced from reference TRBV5-6 and TRBJ1-1, is DAGVTQSPTHLIKTRGQQVTLRCSPKSGHDTVSWYQQALGQGPQFIFQYYEEEERQRGNFPDRFSGHQFPNYSSELNVNALLLGDSALYLCASSTPGAWTTEAFFGQGTRLTVV.

This clone has a handful of counts. The V call is TRBV14, the J call TRBJ2-7; D call uncertain. The CDR3 loop spans 13 amino acids. V lost 0 bases, J lost 3 bases, and 6 bases lay in between. The V gene's germline CDR1 is SGHDN and CDR2 FVKESK. The CDR3 coding sequence is TGTGCCAGCAGCCAAGATTGGGGCTACGAGCAGTACTTC. Residues: CASSQDWGYEQYF.

The chain is built from TRBV6-6 and TRBJ2-7; possible D gene TRBD2, 6 bases. The CDR3 length is 14 residues. Germline V gene lookup returns CDR1 MNHNY and CDR2 SVGAGI (reference sequence). Trimming took 5 bases from V and 1 from J, leaving 12 bases between them. This CDR3 is CASSGTANSYEQYF. CDR3 in DNA: TGTGCCAGCAGTGGGACTGCCAATTCCTACGAGCAGTACTTC.

The genes are TRBV10-2 and TRBJ2-2, with 8 positions matching TRBD2. V shed 9 bases, J shed 9 bases, and the junction held 18 bases outside the gene matches. The germline V gene has CDR1 WSHSY and CDR2 SAAADI. The CDR3 consists of 16 residues. In DNA, the CDR3 is TGCGCCAGTGGTGAAGGAAGCGGGAGTATGTTCAGGGAGCTGTTTTTT. This codes for CASGEGSGSMFRELFF.

The V and J genes are TRBV4-1 and TRBJ1-5; 7 nucleotides match TRBD1. CDR1 and CDR2 (germline): MGHRA, YSYEKL. V lost 0 bases to trimming and J lost 6 bases; unmatched junction nucleotides: 14. CDR3 size: 18 residues. CDR3 DNA: TGCGCCAGCAGCCAAGATTGGGCAGGGGGGTCAGCAGCTCAGCCCCAGCATTTT. It codes for CASSQDWAGGSAAQPQHF.

V is TRBV28 and J is TRBJ1-5; no reliable D call. The length of the CDR3 is 16 residues. Germline-derived CDR1 and CDR2 are MDHEN and SYDVKM. V lost 4 bases and J 1 base, leaving 14 bases between the germline ends. The CDR3 coding sequence is TGTGCCAGCAGTTCAGGTCCCAGGAGGAGCAATCAGCCCCAGCATTTT. Translated: CASSSGPRRSNQPQHF.

The chain uses TRBV30 and TRBJ2-3; no firm D call. Trimming stripped 3 bases from V and 5 bases from J, with 18 bases between. The CDR3 has 15 residues. The germline V gene encodes CDR1 GTSNPN and CDR2 SVGIG (reference sequence). The CDR3 reads CAWSSPTGIRDTQYF. The CDR3 nucleotides read TGTGCCTGGAGCTCCCCGACTGGAATTAGAGATACGCAGTATTTT.

The V gene is TRBV18, the J gene TRBJ2-3, with TRBD2 matching 11 bases. The CDR3 spans 16 residues. Germline V CDR1 and CDR2: KGHSH, LQKENI. Trimming took 3 bases from V and 0 from J; bases not matched to a gene: 2. The DNA of the CDR3 is TGTGCCAGCTCACCTCTAGCGGGAGGAAGCACAGATACGCAGTATTTT. It is translated as CASSPLAGGSTDTQYF.

The chain links TRBV6-6 to TRBJ2-7; 12 bases are shared with TRBD1. This CDR3 spans 16 amino acids. Trimming removed 2 bases from V and 1 base from J; junction bases left unmatched: 3. CDR1 is MNHNY, CDR2 SVGAGI, per germline (reference sequence). This CDR3 reads CASSYMGQGASYEQYF. The CDR3 region has the DNA TGTGCCAGCAGTTACATGGGACAGGGGGCGTCCTACGAGCAGTACTTC.